This T cell receptor beta chain was observed in a study of Ad26.COV2.S vaccination and SARS-CoV-2 variants. Treatment: about 20 received Ad26.COV2.S at low or high dose, single or two shots; 5 received placebo; per-sample allocation not given. The samples date from day 63 after the first vaccine or placebo injection. Trimming cost V 1 base and J 0 bases, with 4 bases left between them. This CDR3 comprises 14 residues. Germline-derived CDR1 and CDR2 are LGHDT and YNNKEL (reference sequence). Assay used: immunoSEQ multiplex PCR; TCRdb lists only in-frame clones, some missing. The sample has 290,000 or so clones, 87% seen once.

The chain is built from TRBV3-1 (or the pseudogene TRBV3-2) and TRBJ1-3; the D is unclear. The sample in question was peripheral blood, obtained in a trial of Ad26.COV2.S vaccine versus placebo. The clonotype was recovered from a person aged 18 to 65 who received the Ad26.COV2.S COVID-19 vaccine or a placebo. The chain's CDR3 is CASSQGSSGNTIYF. CDR3 bases: TGTGCCAGCAGCCAAGGGAGCTCTGGAAACACCATATATTTT.